These 21 T cell receptor beta chains originate from one sample sequenced in a study of control samples from healthy donors and cancer patients. TCRdb's copy holds only in-frame clones and misses some; the assay was immunoSEQ multiplex PCR. The sample yields some 150,000 clones, about 89% seen once. The source material was blood. The receptors shown here come from a man aged 18 to 30 in good health.

The rearrangement links TRBV10-1 to TRBJ2-4; D is undetermined. CDR1 WNHNN and CDR2 SYGVQD come from the germline V gene (reference sequence). V gave up 8 bases and J gave up 7 bases, with 15 bases separating them. The CDR3 contains 13 residues. CDR3 in DNA: TGCGCCAGCCCAGAAAAGGCGAGGAACATTCAGTACTTC. This sequence encodes CASPEKARNIQYF.

The chain links TRBV2 to TRBJ1-2, with unresolved D. This CDR3 is built from 14 residues. Trimming took 8 bases from V and 3 from J, leaving 16 bases between them. Looked up from germline, CDR1 is SNHLY and CDR2 is FYNNEI. CDR3 residues: CASAMIDGHYGYTF. The DNA of the CDR3 is TGTGCCAGCGCAATGATCGACGGGCACTATGGCTACACCTTC.

This clone showed up just once. The chain joins TRBV7-3 to TRBJ2-2; no definite D call. Deletions cut 0 bases from V and 1 base from J, with 3 bases between. The V gene's germline CDR1 is SGHTA and CDR2 FQGTGA. This CDR3 is built from 14 residues. CDR3 DNA: TGTGCCAGCAGCTTAACAGGGAACACCGGGGAGCTGTTTTTT. Translating gives CASSLTGNTGELFF.

The V gene is TRBV5-6, the J gene TRBJ1-1, with D perhaps matching TRBD1 (5 bases). V lost 3 bases to trimming and J lost 0 bases, with 9 bases between them. The CDR3 contains 14 residues. Germline CDR1 SGHDT, CDR2 YYEEEE. CDR3 nucleotide sequence: TGTGCCAGCAGCTGGGGGAGAATGAACACTGAAGCTTTCTTT. Its protein is CASSWGRMNTEAFF.

This chain links TRBV5-1 with TRBJ2-3, with 12 bases lining up with TRBD2. Per the germline V gene, CDR1 is SGHRS and CDR2 is YFSETQ. V dropped 4 bases and J dropped 2; count of bases not matched to a gene: 5. CDR3 length equals 16 residues. CDR3 in DNA: TGCGCCAGCAGCCCCTGGACTAGCGGGGTCACAGATACGCAGTATTTT. Its protein is CASSPWTSGVTDTQYF.

The genes are TRBV9 and TRBJ2-1; TRBD1 agrees at 7 bases. V dropped 2 bases and J dropped 8; count of bases not matched to a gene: 4. CDR1 and CDR2 from the germline V gene are SGDLS and YYNGEE. The CDR3 is 13 residues long. The CDR3 loop reads CASSVRQGHEQFF. In DNA, the CDR3 is TGTGCCAGCAGCGTGCGACAGGGACATGAGCAGTTCTTC.

This clone appeared a single time. V is TRBV3-1 (or the pseudogene TRBV3-2) and J is TRBJ2-7; the D is unclear. The CDR3 consists of 11 residues. The germline V gene has CDR1 LGHDT and CDR2 YNNKEL (reference sequence). V was cut by 10 bases and J by 0 bases, with 7 bases left in between. The CDR3 loop reads CATESSYEQYF. In DNA, the CDR3 is TGTGCCACCGAGAGCTCCTACGAGCAGTACTTC.

This chain connects TRBV28 to TRBJ2-7; D is possibly TRBD2 (7 bases). V shed 5 bases and J shed 3 bases, with 20 bases lying between them. Germline V gene sequence: CDR1 MDHEN, CDR2 SYDVKM. The CDR3 covers 16 residues. The CDR3 sequence: CASSPSGGGAVYEQYF. CDR3 bases: TGTGCCAGCAGTCCATCTGGTGGGGGGGCAGTCTACGAGCAGTACTTC.

The chain has TRBV30 and TRBJ1-2; D is possibly TRBD1 (6 bases). This CDR3 has 14 amino acids. The V gene's germline CDR1 is GTSNPN and CDR2 SVGIG (reference sequence). Deletions cut 4 bases from V and 3 bases from J, with 15 bases between. In DNA, the CDR3 is TGTGCCTGGACTCGGGGGGGCGGAGACTATGGCTACACCTTC. As protein: CAWTRGGGDYGYTF.

This chain links TRBV5-1 with TRBJ2-1; tentatively, D is TRBD2 (5 bases). Germline CDR1 is SGHRS and CDR2 is YFSETQ. The length of the CDR3 is 13 residues. V was pared by 0 bases and J by 10 bases, with 11 bases between. The CDR3 is CASSLVRDGEQFF. CDR3 nucleotides: TGCGCCAGCAGCTTGGTCCGGGATGGGGAGCAGTTCTTC.

This rearrangement joins TRBV19 to TRBJ2-1; TRBD2 agrees at 8 bases. This CDR3 region has 14 residues. The junction had 10 bases not matched to a gene; V was cut back by 6 bases and J by 9 bases. Germline lookup yields CDR1 LNHDA and CDR2 SQIVND (reference sequence). Here the CDR3 reads CASSNLAGRGEQFF. The CDR3 DNA is TGTGCCAGTAGCAACCTAGCGGGCAGGGGTGAGCAGTTCTTC.

The chain is built from TRBV9 and TRBJ1-2; D is ambiguous. The germline V gene encodes CDR1 SGDLS and CDR2 YYNGEE. This CDR3 comprises 13 residues. The V and J ends lost 0 bases and 5 bases respectively, with 8 bases between them. CDR3 in DNA: TGTGCCAGCAGCGTAGACAGCAGTTATGGCTACACCTTC. This sequence encodes CASSVDSSYGYTF.

This clone was seen a single time. The chain carries TRBV9 and TRBJ2-2, with D maybe TRBD1 (5 bases). V was pared by 0 bases and J by 1 base, with 13 bases between. This CDR3 comprises 17 residues. The V gene's germline CDR1 is SGDLS and CDR2 YYNGEE. CDR3 region: CASSVARQGGNTGELFF. For the CDR3, the DNA is TGTGCCAGCAGCGTAGCTAGGCAGGGCGGGAACACCGGGGAGCTGTTTTTT.

V gene TRBV28 combines with J gene TRBJ1-1; the D is unclear. V lost 8 bases and J 0 bases, leaving 16 bases between the germline ends. Germline V lookup: CDR1 MDHEN, CDR2 SYDVKM. CDR3 length equals 15 residues. In DNA form, the CDR3 reads TGTGCCAGCCAGAAACTTCCCTCCATGAACACTGAAGCTTTCTTT. This encodes CASQKLPSMNTEAFF.

J is TRBJ1-3 and V is TRBV5-4; D ambiguous. This CDR3 is 15 amino acids long. V was cut by 0 bases and J by 0 bases, with 7 bases left in between. Germline V gene lookup returns CDR1 SGHNT and CDR2 YYREEE (reference sequence). The CDR3 reads CASSLGATSGNTIYF. The CDR3 coding sequence is TGTGCCAGCAGCTTGGGGGCCACCTCTGGAAACACCATATATTTT.

The gene calls are TRBV12-3 or TRBV12-4 and TRBJ1-2; TRBD1 agrees at 7 bases. J lost 7 bases, V lost 6 bases, and 5 bases had no gene match. This CDR3 is 12 amino acids long. The CDR3 DNA follows: TGTGCCAGCAGCATAACAGGGGTTGGCTACACCTTC. Its translation: CASSITGVGYTF.

This clone came up a few times. The V gene is TRBV19, the J gene TRBJ2-7; no clear D. Germline lookup yields CDR1 LNHDA and CDR2 SQIVND (reference sequence). The V and J ends lost 4 bases and 0 bases respectively, with 10 bases between them. This CDR3 is 14 amino acids long. The CDR3 sequence is CASSKGQYSYEQYF. The CDR3 DNA reads TGTGCCAGTAGTAAGGGTCAATACTCCTACGAGCAGTACTTC.

This chain links TRBV4-3 with TRBJ1-4; D is ambiguous. Deletions cut 1 base from V and 7 bases from J, with 1 base between. The CDR3 consists of 11 residues. Germline CDR1 reads LGHNA; CDR2 reads YSLEER. CDR3 nucleotide sequence: TGCGCCAGCAGCCAAGGTGAAAAACTGTTTTTT. Translation gives CASSQGEKLFF.

This clone was counted a few times. The chain uses TRBV27 and TRBJ1-2, with 10 bases lining up with TRBD1. The CDR3 sequence is 15 residues long. Germline V lookup: CDR1 MNHEY, CDR2 SMNVEV (reference sequence). V lost 6 bases, J lost 4 bases, and 8 bases stayed unmatched. CDR3 region: CASSLRQGASYGYTF. The CDR3 DNA is TGTGCCAGCAGCCTCAGACAGGGGGCCAGCTATGGCTACACCTTC.

The V and J genes are TRBV18 and TRBJ1-1, with a weak D call TRBD1 (5 bases). V lost 3 bases and J 4 bases, leaving 18 bases between the germline ends. The germline CDR1 and CDR2 sequences are KGHSH and LQKENI. CDR3 length equals 16 residues. This CDR3 is CASSPHHGAGTTEAFF. DNA for the CDR3: TGTGCCAGCTCACCGCATCATGGGGCGGGGACCACTGAAGCTTTCTTT.

This sequence joins TRBV19 and TRBJ2-4; D uncertain. In germline, CDR1 is LNHDA, CDR2 SQIVND (reference sequence). The CDR3 is 13 residues long. V gave up 7 bases and J gave up 6 bases, with 13 bases separating them. This CDR3 is CASTAGGLNIQYF. CDR3 nucleotide sequence: TGTGCCAGTACCGCAGGCGGTCTAAACATTCAGTACTTC. Complete variable domain (other parts from reference TRBV19 and TRBJ2-4): DGGITQSPKYLFRKEGQNVTLSCEQNLNHDAMYWYRQDPGQGLRLIYYSQIVNDFQKGDIAEGYSVSREKKESFPLTVTSAQKNPTAFYLCASTAGGLNIQYFGAGTRLSVL.